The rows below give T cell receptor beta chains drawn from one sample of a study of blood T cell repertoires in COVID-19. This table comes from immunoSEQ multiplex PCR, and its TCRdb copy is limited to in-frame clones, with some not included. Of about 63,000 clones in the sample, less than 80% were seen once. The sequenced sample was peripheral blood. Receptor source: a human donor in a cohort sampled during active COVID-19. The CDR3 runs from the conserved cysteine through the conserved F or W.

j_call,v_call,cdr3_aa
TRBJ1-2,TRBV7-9,CASSPRQGAWYGYTF
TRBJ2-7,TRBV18,CASSPPVQHYEQYF
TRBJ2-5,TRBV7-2,CASSLQTSVQETQYF
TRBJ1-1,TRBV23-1,CASSQSANLGTEAFF
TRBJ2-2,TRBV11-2,CASSLLSRTWWNTGELFF
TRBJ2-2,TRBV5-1,CASSTSPAGGPLNTGELFF
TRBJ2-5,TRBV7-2,CASSPGPGIETQYF
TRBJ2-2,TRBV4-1,CASSQVITNTGELFF
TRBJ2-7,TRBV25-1,CASTRGSSYEQYF
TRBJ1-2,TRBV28,CASSLSGAIYGYTF
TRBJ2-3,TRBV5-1,CASSLAATGGFTSTDTQYF
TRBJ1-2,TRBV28,CASSPANYGYTF
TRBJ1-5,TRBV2,CASSEAVRGFQPQHF
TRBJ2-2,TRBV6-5,CASRGSGTGTGELFF
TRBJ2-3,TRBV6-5,CASQDLGSFITQYF
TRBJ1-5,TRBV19,CASSIWGGGDQPQHF
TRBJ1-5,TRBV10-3,CAISEPTGAGTSNQPQHF
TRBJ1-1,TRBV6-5,CASSSRDRTTEAFF
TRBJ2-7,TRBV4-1,CASSQGGTASYEQYF
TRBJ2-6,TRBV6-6,CASTASSGANVLTF
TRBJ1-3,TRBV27,CASSLRLSSGNTIYF
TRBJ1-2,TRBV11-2,CASSLYRYGYTF
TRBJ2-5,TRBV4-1,CASSLTSGAFKETQYF
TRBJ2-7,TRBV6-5,CASSKQGSEQYF
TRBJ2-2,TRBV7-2,CASSPGAGELFF
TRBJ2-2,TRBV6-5,CASNDRGYTGELFF
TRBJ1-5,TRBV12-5,CASGLEASNQPQHF
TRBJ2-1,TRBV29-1,CSGSGVGNEQFF
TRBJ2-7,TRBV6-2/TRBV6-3,CASSKEGISYEQYF
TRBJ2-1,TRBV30,CAWSQGQGLNEQFF
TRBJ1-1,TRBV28,CASYKDRVRSEAFF
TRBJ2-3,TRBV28,CASRPPSRRAADTQYF
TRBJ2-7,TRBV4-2,CASSQDGTENYEQYF
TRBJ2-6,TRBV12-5,CASGFWQGAGGANVLTF
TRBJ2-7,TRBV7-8,CASSLGQGNEQYF
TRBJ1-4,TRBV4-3,CASSLTGQGAEKLFF
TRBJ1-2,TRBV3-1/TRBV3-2,CASGDRGNYGYTF
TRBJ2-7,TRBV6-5,CASSYSPDRVYEQYF
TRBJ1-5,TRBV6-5,CASSRTYGGNQPQHF
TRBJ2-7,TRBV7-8,CASSLGQRGGHEQYF
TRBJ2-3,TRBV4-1,CASSRTAGSSTDTQYF
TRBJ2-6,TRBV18,CASSPRKGAIAGANVLTF
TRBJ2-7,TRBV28,CASSLAGGGSYEQYF
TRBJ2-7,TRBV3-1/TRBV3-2,CASSKLQGSEQYF
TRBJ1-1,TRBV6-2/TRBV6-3,CASSKPTGLGEAFF
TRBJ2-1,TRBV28,CASSSKLAGSYNEQFF
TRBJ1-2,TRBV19,CASNNGQLRVYGYTF
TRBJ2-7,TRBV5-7,CASSLRGLAIYEQYF
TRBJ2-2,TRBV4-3,CASSKQGARTGELFF
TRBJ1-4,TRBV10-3,CASGTNEKLFF
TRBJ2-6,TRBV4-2,CASSQDRGGTGANVLTF
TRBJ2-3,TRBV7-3,CASSQLGLNTDTQYF
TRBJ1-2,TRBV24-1,CATWTGSGYTF
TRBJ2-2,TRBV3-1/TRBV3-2,CASSQDGARQRAGELFF
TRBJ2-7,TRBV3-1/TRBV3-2,CASSPTPGGTYEQYF